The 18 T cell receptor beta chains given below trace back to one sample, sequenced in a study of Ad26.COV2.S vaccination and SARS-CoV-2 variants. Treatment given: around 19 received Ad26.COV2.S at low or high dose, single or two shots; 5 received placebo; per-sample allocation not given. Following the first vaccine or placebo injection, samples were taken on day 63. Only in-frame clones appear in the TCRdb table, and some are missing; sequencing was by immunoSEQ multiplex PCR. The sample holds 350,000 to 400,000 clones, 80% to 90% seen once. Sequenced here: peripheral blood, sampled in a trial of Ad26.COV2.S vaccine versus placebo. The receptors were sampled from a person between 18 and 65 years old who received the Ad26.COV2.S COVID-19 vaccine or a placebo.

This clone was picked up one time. The CDR3 nucleotides are TGTGCCAGCAGCACTTCCCCCTATGGCTACACCTTC. As protein: CASSTSPYGYTF. The J gene is TRBJ1-2, the V gene TRBV12-3 or TRBV12-4; D uncertain. The ends were cut back, 6 bases at V and 4 bases at J, with 9 bases in the middle. The CDR3 extends over 12 amino acids.

CDR3 loop: CASSLAAYEQYF. DNA of the CDR3: TGTGCCAGCAGCTTGGCGGCCTACGAGCAGTACTTC. The V and J genes are TRBV5-5 and TRBJ2-7, with D unresolved. The germline CDR1 and CDR2 sequences are SGHKS and YYEKEE (reference sequence). V lost 0 bases, J lost 2 bases, and 3 bases lay in between. The CDR3 runs to 12 residues.

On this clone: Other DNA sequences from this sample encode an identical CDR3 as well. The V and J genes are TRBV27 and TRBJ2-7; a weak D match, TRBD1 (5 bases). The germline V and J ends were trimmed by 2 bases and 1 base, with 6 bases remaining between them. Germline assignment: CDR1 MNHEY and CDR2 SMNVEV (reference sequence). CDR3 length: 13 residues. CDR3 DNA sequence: TGTGCCAGCAGTTTAGGACAATCCTACGAGCAGTACTTC. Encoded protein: CASSLGQSYEQYF.

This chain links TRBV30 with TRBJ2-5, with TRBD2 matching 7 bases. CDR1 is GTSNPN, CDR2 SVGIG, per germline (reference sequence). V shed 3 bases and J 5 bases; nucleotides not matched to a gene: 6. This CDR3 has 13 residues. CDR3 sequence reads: CAWRMGGKETQYF. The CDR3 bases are TGTGCCTGGAGAATGGGAGGGAAGGAGACCCAGTACTTC.

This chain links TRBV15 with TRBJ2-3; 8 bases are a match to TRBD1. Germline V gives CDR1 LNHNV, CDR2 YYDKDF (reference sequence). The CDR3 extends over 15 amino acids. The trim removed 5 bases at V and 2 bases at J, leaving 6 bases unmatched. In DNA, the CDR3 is TGTGCCACCAGCCCCGGGACAGGCGACACAGATACGCAGTATTTT. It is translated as CATSPGTGDTDTQYF.

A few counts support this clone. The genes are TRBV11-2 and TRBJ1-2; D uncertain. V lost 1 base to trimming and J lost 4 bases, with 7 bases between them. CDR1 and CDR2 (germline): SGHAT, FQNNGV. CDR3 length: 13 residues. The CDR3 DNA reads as TGTGCCAGCAGCTTAGGGGCAGTCTATGGCTACACCTTC. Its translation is CASSLGAVYGYTF.

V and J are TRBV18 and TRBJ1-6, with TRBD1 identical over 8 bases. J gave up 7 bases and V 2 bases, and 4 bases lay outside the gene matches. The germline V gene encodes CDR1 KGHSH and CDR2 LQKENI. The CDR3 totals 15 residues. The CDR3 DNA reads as TGTGCCAGCTCACCAATCGGGACAGGAAATTCACCCCTCCACTTT. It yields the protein CASSPIGTGNSPLHF.

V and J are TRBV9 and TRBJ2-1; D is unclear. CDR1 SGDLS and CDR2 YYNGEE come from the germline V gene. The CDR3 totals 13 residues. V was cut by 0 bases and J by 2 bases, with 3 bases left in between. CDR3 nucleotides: TGTGCCAGCAGCGTAGGGCCCTACAATGAGCAGTTCTTC. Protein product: CASSVGPYNEQFF.

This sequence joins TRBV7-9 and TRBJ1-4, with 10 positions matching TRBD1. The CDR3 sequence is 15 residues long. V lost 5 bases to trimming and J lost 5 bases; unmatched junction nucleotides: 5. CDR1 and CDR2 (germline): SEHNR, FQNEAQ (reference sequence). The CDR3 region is CASSTLDRGNEKLFF. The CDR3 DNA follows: TGTGCCAGCAGCACCCTGGACAGGGGGAATGAAAAACTGTTTTTT.

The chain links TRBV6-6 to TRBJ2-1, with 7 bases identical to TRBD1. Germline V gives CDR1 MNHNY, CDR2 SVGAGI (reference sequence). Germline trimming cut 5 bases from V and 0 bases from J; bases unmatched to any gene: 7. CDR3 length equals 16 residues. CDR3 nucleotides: TGTGCCAGCAGTCCTTCGGGACAGAGCTCCTACAATGAGCAGTTCTTC. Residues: CASSPSGQSSYNEQFF.

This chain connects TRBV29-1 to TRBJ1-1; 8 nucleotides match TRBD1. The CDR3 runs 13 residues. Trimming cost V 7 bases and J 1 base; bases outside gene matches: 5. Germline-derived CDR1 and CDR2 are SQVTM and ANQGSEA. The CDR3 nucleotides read TGCAGCGCCCAGGGGGCAGGGAACACTGAAGCTTTCTTT. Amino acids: CSAQGAGNTEAFF.

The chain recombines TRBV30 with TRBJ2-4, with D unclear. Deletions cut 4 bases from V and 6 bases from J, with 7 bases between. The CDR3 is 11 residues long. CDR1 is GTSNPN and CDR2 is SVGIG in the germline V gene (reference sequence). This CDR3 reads CAWKVGNIQYF. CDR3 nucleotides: TGTGCCTGGAAAGTAGGAAACATTCAGTACTTC.

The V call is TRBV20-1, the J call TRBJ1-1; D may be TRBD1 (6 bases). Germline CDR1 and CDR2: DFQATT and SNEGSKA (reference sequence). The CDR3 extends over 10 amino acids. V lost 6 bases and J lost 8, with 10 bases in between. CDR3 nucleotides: TGCAGTGCGGGGGCGGCAGAAGCTTTCTTT. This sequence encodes CSAGAAEAFF.

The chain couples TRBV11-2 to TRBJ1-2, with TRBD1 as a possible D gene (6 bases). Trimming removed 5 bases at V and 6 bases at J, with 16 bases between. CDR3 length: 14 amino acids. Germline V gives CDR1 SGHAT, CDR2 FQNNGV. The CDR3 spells CASSAVQGWDGYTF. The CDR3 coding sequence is TGTGCCAGCAGCGCAGTACAGGGATGGGATGGCTACACCTTC.

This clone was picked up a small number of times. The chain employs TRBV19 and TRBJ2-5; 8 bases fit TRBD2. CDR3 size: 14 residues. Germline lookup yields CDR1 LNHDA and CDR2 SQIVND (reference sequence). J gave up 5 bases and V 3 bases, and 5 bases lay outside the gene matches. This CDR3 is CASSIQRGSETQYF. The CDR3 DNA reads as TGTGCCAGTAGTATTCAGCGGGGGTCGGAGACCCAGTACTTC. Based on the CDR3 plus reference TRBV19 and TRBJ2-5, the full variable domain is DGGITQSPKYLFRKEGQNVTLSCEQNLNHDAMYWYRQDPGQGLRLIYYSQIVNDFQKGDIAEGYSVSREKKESFPLTVTSAQKNPTAFYLCASSIQRGSETQYFGPGTRLLVL.

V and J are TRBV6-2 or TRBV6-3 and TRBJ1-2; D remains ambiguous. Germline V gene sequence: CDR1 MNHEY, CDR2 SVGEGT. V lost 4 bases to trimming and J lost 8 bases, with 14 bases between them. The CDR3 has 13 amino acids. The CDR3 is CASSWLPDSGYTF. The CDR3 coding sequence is TGTGCCAGCAGTTGGCTACCGGACTCGGGCTACACCTTC.

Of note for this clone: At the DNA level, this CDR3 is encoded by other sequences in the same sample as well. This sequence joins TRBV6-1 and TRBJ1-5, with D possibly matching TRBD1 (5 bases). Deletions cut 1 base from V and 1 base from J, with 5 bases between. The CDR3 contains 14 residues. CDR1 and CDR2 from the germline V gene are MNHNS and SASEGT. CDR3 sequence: CASSEGGSNQPQHF. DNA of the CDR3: TGTGCCAGCAGTGAAGGGGGGAGCAATCAGCCCCAGCATTTT.

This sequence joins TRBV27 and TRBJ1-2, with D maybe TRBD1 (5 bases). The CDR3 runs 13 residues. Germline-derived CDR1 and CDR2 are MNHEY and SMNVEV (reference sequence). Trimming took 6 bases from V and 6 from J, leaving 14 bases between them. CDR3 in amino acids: CASSPGGGDGYTF. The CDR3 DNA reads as TGTGCCAGCAGCCCGGGTGGGGGGGATGGCTACACCTTC.